The T cell receptor beta chain under discussion was sequenced for a study of shared clonotypes between healthy human individuals. This clone occurred once. About 32,000 T cell genomes (about 300 ng DNA) went into each PBMC replicate. The method was immunoSEQ multiplex PCR; TCRdb's version includes in-frame clones alone and lacks a portion of them. The sample includes nearly 500,000 clones, roughly four fifths seen only once; the top ten take around 13%. There are 14 residues in the CDR3. Trimming removed 3 bases from V and 7 bases from J; junction bases left unmatched: 5. Germline assignment: CDR1 SEHNR and CDR2 FQNEAQ (reference sequence).

This chain joins TRBV7-9 and TRBJ2-2; 7 bases are a match to TRBD2. This sequence was found in a woman aged 40 to 55 in good health. Some clones in this sample may be carry-over from other donors' samples. Material: PBMCs. The CDR3 loop is CASSLGLRVGELFF. CDR3 nucleotides: TGTGCCAGCAGCTTGGGACTAAGGGTCGGGGAGCTGTTTTTT. Using reference TRBV7-9 and TRBJ2-2 for the parts outside the CDR3, the full variable domain is DTGVSQNPRHKITKRGQNVTFRCDPISEHNRLYWYRQTLGQGPEFLTYFQNEAQLEKSRLLSDRFSAERPKGSFSTLEIQRTEQGDSAMYLCASSLGLRVGELFFGEGSRLTVL.